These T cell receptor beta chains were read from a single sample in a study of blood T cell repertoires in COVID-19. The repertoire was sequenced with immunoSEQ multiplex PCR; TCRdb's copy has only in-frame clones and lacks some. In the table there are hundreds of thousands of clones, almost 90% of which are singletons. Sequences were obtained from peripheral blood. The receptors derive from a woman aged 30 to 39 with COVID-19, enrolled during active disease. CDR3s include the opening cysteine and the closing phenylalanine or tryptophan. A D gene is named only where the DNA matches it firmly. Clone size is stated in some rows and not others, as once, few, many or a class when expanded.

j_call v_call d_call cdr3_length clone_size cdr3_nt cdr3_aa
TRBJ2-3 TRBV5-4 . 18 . TGTGCCAGCAGCCTAATCCCCCCTAGATACCCGAAAGCAGATACGCAGTATTTT CASSLIPPRYPKADTQYF
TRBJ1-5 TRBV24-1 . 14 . TGTGCCACCAGTGACCCTACAGTAAATCAGCCCCAGCATTTT CATSDPTVNQPQHF
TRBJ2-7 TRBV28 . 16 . TGTGCCAGCAGTTTATCCCTTGGACAGCCCTCCTACGAGCAGTACTTC CASSLSLGQPSYEQYF
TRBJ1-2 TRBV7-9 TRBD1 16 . TGTGCCAGCAGCCCCCCGCGGACAGGGGGCCACTATGGCTACACCTTC CASSPPRTGGHYGYTF
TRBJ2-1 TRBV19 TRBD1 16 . TGTGCCAGTAGTATATTGGGACAGGGTACCTACAATGAGCAGTTCTTC CASSILGQGTYNEQFF
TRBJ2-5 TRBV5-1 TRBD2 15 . TGCGCCAGCACCTTTCGAACTAGCGGGAGTGAGACCCAGTACTTC CASTFRTSGSETQYF
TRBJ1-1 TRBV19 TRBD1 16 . TGTGCCAGTAGTATTAACAGGGGCGCTATGAACACTGAAGCTTTCTTT CASSINRGAMNTEAFF
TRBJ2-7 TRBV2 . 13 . TGTGCCAGCAGCAAGGGGCATCCCTACGAGCAGTACTTC CASSKGHPYEQYF
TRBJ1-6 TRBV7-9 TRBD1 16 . TGTGCCAGCAGCTTAGCGGTCCCAGGGGGCGGCTCACCCCTCCACTTT CASSLAVPGGGSPLHF
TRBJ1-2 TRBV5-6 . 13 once TGTGCCAGCAGCTTGGGGGGAGGCTATGGCTACACCTTC CASSLGGGYGYTF
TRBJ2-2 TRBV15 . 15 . TGTGCCACCAGGAGCGGCGGGCTGAACACCGGGGAGCTGTTTTTT CATRSGGLNTGELFF
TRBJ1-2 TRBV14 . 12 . TGTGCCAGCAGCCAAAACGAAGCCGGCTACACCTTC CASSQNEAGYTF
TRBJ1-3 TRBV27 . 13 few TGTGCCAGCAGTTCCTCGGGGAAAAACACCATATATTTT CASSSSGKNTIYF
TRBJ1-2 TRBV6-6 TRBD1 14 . TGTGCCAGCAGTCCCGGGACAGTCCTGCATGGCTACACCTTC CASSPGTVLHGYTF
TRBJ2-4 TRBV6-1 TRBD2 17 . TGTGCCAGCAGTGAACCGGCTAGCGGGAGAGGGACGGGCATTCAGTACTTC CASSEPASGRGTGIQYF
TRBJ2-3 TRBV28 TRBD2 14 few TGTGCCAGCAGACCGCTGGGGAGGGGAAATACGCAGTATTTT CASRPLGRGNTQYF
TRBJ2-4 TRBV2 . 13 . TGTGCCAGCAGTGAAGGGGGAGGAGGCATTCAGTACTTC CASSEGGGGIQYF
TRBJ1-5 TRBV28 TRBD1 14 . TGTGCCAGCAGTTTCAAGGGGGCGCGTCAGCCCCAGCATTTT CASSFKGARQPQHF
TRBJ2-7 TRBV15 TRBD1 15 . TGTGCCACCAGCAGAGATCAAGGGACAGTCTACGAGCAGTACTTC CATSRDQGTVYEQYF
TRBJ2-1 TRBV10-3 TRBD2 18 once TGTGCCATCAGTGAGTCCGGGACTAGCGGGAGAAAGGTCGATGAGCAGTTCTTC CAISESGTSGRKVDEQFF
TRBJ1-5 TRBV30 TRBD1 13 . TGTGCCTGGTCGACAGGGGACGATCAGCCCCAGCATTTT CAWSTGDDQPQHF
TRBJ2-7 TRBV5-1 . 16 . TGCGCCAGCAGCCTGCCGAAGGAGCGGACCGACTACGAGCAGTACTTC CASSLPKERTDYEQYF